A selection of T cell receptor beta chains follows, all from one sample in a study of read filtering for tumor transcriptome and immune sequencing. TCRdb re-called the reads through MiXCR, storing one row per CDR3 protein. The data show roughly 82,000 distinct CDR3 sequences, approximately 13% seen once. What was sequenced was a population of CD138-negative cells sorted from bone marrow. The receptors were gathered from a donor over 35 with multiple myeloma. Each CDR3 is given with its conserved first and last residue. The order of the fields is clone size, J gene, V gene, D gene, CDR3 DNA, CDR3 protein. The D gene is left open where the match is weak. Expanded clones are given a class, and other clones once, few, many or no size at all.

many TRBJ2-7 TRBV6-2/TRBV6-3 TRBD2 TGTGCCAGCAGTTACCTCGGGCGGGAGTACGAGCAGTACTTC CASSYLGREYEQYF
many TRBJ1-5 TRBV5-1 TRBD1 TGCGCCAGCAGCCCCGGGACAGGGGAAAATCAGCCCCAGCATTTT CASSPGTGENQPQHF
once TRBJ1-2 TRBV12-3/TRBV12-4 NA TGTGCCAGCTTTGGGCAGCCGAGGAATAACTATGGCTACACCTTC CASFGQPRNNYGYTF
many TRBJ2-7 TRBV6-6 TRBD2 TGTGCCAGCAGATACACCCGGGGGGTAGGCGAGCAGTACTTC CASRYTRGVGEQYF
many TRBJ1-1 TRBV7-2 NA TGTGCCAGCAGCTTAGCGAGGGGAAGCACTGAAGCTTTCTTT CASSLARGSTEAFF
few TRBJ2-5 TRBV10-3 NA TGTGCCATCAGTGAAGGGAGCCGGGGGAGACAAGAGACCCAGTACTTC CAISEGSRGRQETQYF
NA TRBJ2-7 TRBV29-1 NA TGCAGCGTTGGACGACGGGCAGGGGCCGACGAGCAGTACTTC CSVGRRAGADEQYF
few TRBJ1-5 TRBV2 NA TGTGCCAGCAGTGAGGCTAGCGGTCAGCCCCAGCATTTT CASSEASGQPQHF
many TRBJ2-3 TRBV7-3 NA TGTGCCAGCAGCCCCATGGCGGGGATCACAGATACGCAGTATTTT CASSPMAGITDTQYF
many TRBJ2-1 TRBV18 NA TGTGCCAGCTCATCACCTAGCGCGCAAGATCAGGAGCAGTTCTTC CASSSPSAQDQEQFF
NA TRBJ2-2 TRBV6-6 NA TGTGCCAGCAGTTTGCGACAAACGAACACCGGGGAGCTGTTTTTT CASSLRQTNTGELFF
many TRBJ1-1 TRBV7-9 TRBD1 TGTGCCAGCAGCTTAGATTGGACAGGTGAAGCTTTCTTT CASSLDWTGEAFF
many TRBJ2-7 TRBV29-1 NA TGCAGCGTTGAGCGGGACAGCTACGAGCAGTACTTC CSVERDSYEQYF
many TRBJ2-7 TRBV29-1 NA TGCAGCGTTGCGTTTGGGGTCTACGAGCAGTACTTC CSVAFGVYEQYF
many TRBJ2-5 TRBV7-9 TRBD2 TGTGCCAGCAGCTTGTCTAGCGGCCAAGAGACCCAGTACTTC CASSLSSGQETQYF
once TRBJ1-1 TRBV5-1 NA TGCGCCAGCAGCTTGGCCGGAGGGCGGGTTGAAGCTTTCTTT CASSLAGGRVEAFF
many TRBJ1-4 TRBV28 NA TGTGCCAGCACCATTACGAACAGCCCAAATGAAAAACTGTTTTTT CASTITNSPNEKLFF
many TRBJ2-1 TRBV6-5 NA TGTGCCAGCAGTTCCGACTACCCCAATGAGCAGTTCTTC CASSSDYPNEQFF
many TRBJ2-2 TRBV7-6 TRBD2 TGTGCCAGCAGCTTACGTCGGCGGGAGGGCGACACCGGGGAGCTGTTTTTT CASSLRRREGDTGELFF
few TRBJ2-1 TRBV18 NA TGTGCCAGTTGCAACCAACTAGGGGACCGTGGCAGTGAGCAGTTCTTC CASCNQLGDRGSEQFF
many TRBJ1-5 TRBV28 NA TGTGCCAGCAGTCCGGGGGGAGGGAGAGGCAATCAGCCCCAGCATTTT CASSPGGGRGNQPQHF
few TRBJ2-5 TRBV20-1 NA TGCAGTGCTACGGACATCCAAGAGACCCAGTACTTC CSATDIQETQYF
many TRBJ1-1 TRBV29-1 NA TGCAGCGTTAGCCCGGGTCCGAACACTGAAGCTTTCTTT CSVSPGPNTEAFF
NA TRBJ1-1 TRBV12-5 NA TGTGCCAGTGGAACGTCTTCCACTGAAGCTTTCTTT CASGTSSTEAFF
many TRBJ1-1 TRBV5-1 TRBD1 TGCGCCAGCAGCGTGGGACAGGGTGCCGGAGCTTTCTTT CASSVGQGAGAFF
many TRBJ1-1 TRBV7-9 NA TGTGCCAGCAGCCTGGGGGTAGGCGCTGAAGCTTTCTTT CASSLGVGAEAFF
many TRBJ1-4 TRBV6-6 NA TGTGCCAGCAGGGATGGGGGGGAAAAACTGTTTTTT CASRDGGEKLFF
many TRBJ2-7 TRBV18 NA TGTGCCAGCTCACCTACAGAGGGACGACTGTTAGAGCAGTACTTC CASSPTEGRLLEQYF
many TRBJ1-1 TRBV20-1 NA TGCAGTGCTAGTGACCGCCTGGGGAACACTGAAGCTTTCTTT CSASDRLGNTEAFF
many TRBJ2-1 TRBV28 NA TGTGCCACCCAGGAGGGGGGGACACCATACAATGAGCAGTTCTTC CATQEGGTPYNEQFF
many TRBJ2-2 TRBV10-3 TRBD1 TGTGCCATCAGTGGCGGGACAGGGGGCGACACCGGGGAGCTGTTTTTT CAISGGTGGDTGELFF
many TRBJ2-7 TRBV3-1 NA TGTGCCAGCAGCCAATCCGACGGACCCCCGTACTTC CASSQSDGPPYF
many TRBJ2-3 TRBV7-9 TRBD2 TGTGCCAGCAGCCCCAGCGGGAGTTGGACAGATACGCAGTATTTT CASSPSGSWTDTQYF
NA TRBJ2-5 TRBV6-1 TRBD1 TGTGCCAGCAGTGAAGTGCAGGGGGCGAGGGAGACCCAGTACTTC CASSEVQGARETQYF
few TRBJ2-3 TRBV12-3/TRBV12-4 NA TGTGCCAGCAGTTCCTCGGCGGGAATGGGAGGAGATACGCAGTATTTT CASSSSAGMGGDTQYF
many TRBJ1-5 TRBV5-1 NA TGCGCCAGCAGCTTGGGGGGAAGGAGCAATCAGCCCCAGCATTTT CASSLGGRSNQPQHF
many TRBJ1-2 TRBV14 NA TGTGCCAGCAGCCGAAGAGGGAGGCCTTACTATGGCTACACCTTC CASSRRGRPYYGYTF
NA TRBJ2-7 TRBV5-1 TRBD1 TGCGCCAGCAGCGCATCGGGGACAGGGGGCTCGGGGGAGCAGTACTTC CASSASGTGGSGEQYF
many TRBJ2-1 TRBV11-3 NA TGTGCCAGCAGGGGTAGGGCTCAAGACGCATACAATGAGCAGTTCTTC CASRGRAQDAYNEQFF
many TRBJ2-1 TRBV5-1 TRBD2 TGCGCCAGCAGCTTGGGTATGGGACTAGCAGACTACAATGAGCAGTTCTTC CASSLGMGLADYNEQFF